This T cell receptor (beta chain) was recorded in a study of control samples from healthy donors and cancer patients. CDR1 is SGHRS, CDR2 YFSETQ, per germline. After removal of 4 bases from V and 0 bases from J, the junction contained 6 bases not matched to a gene. CDR3 length: 15 amino acids. The method was immunoSEQ multiplex PCR; TCRdb's version includes in-frame clones alone and lacks a portion of them. In the table there are 25,000 to 30,000 clones, roughly nine tenths of which are singletons. The material sequenced was formalin-fixed, paraffin-embedded tissue. The TCR comes from a female donor with melanoma. This chain connects TRBV5-1 to TRBJ2-5, with 7 bases fitting TRBD1. The CDR3: CASSLARGYQETQYF. CDR3 nucleotide sequence: TGCGCCAGCAGCCTTGCCAGGGGGTACCAAGAGACCCAGTACTTC.